A selection of T cell receptor beta chains follows, all from one sample in a study of T cell repertoires in cytomegalovirus infection. TCRdb re-called the reads with MiXCR, one entry per CDR3 protein. Of hundreds of thousands of distinct CDR3 sequences listed, 15% to 20% are singletons. Sequencing was carried out using PBMCs. All receptors come from a human donor in good health (CMV status not recorded). Some clones in this sample may be carry-over from other donors' samples. The CDR3 runs from the conserved cysteine through the conserved F or W. The D gene is left open where the match is weak. Clone size is stated in some rows and not others, as once, few, many or a class when expanded.

- | many | TRBJ1-2 | TRBV4-2 | TGTGCCAGCAGCCAAGATTTTCGGGCAGGGGATATGGACTATGGCTACACCTTC | CASSQDFRAGDMDYGYTF
- | - | TRBJ1-5 | TRBV4-1 | TGCGCCAGCAGCCAACGGCCGGGACAGCCCCAGCATTTT | CASSQRPGQPQHF
TRBD2 | few | TRBJ2-2 | TRBV5-1 | TGCGCCAGCCGCGGACTAGCGGGGACAAACACCGGGGAGCTGTTTTTT | CASRGLAGTNTGELFF
- | - | TRBJ2-5 | TRBV12-3/TRBV12-4 | TGTGCCAGCAGCCTCGGGAACAAAGAGACCCAGTACTTC | CASSLGNKETQYF
- | many | TRBJ1-5 | TRBV6-1 | TGTGCCAGCAGTGAAGCGGGGGCAAGGGAACGGCCCCAGCATTTT | CASSEAGARERPQHF
- | few | TRBJ1-5 | TRBV5-1 | TGCGCCAGCAGCCAAGGGGGGGGGGATCAGCCCCAGCATTTT | CASSQGGGDQPQHF
- | few | TRBJ2-3 | TRBV7-9 | TGTGCCAGCAGCTTACAGGCCTTCACAGATACGCAGTATTTT | CASSLQAFTDTQYF
- | many | TRBJ1-2 | TRBV12-3/TRBV12-4 | TGTGCCAGCAGTTTAGGGTTCTATGGCTACACCTTC | CASSLGFYGYTF
- | - | TRBJ1-5 | TRBV20-1 | TGCAGTGCTAGAGTCGGAGGGGCCAATCAGCCCCAGCATTTT | CSARVGGANQPQHF
- | few | TRBJ2-3 | TRBV9 | TGTGCCAGCAGCGGACACGGGGCGCCCAGCACAGATACGCAGTATTTT | CASSGHGAPSTDTQYF
- | many | TRBJ1-1 | TRBV6-2/TRBV6-3 | TGTGCCAGCAGTTACCGGGGCCGGATGAACACTGAAGCTTTCTTT | CASSYRGRMNTEAFF
TRBD1 | few | TRBJ2-3 | TRBV12-3/TRBV12-4 | TGTGCCAGCAGTCCACAGGGGGCTGGTACGCAGTATTTT | CASSPQGAGTQYF
TRBD2 | many | TRBJ2-1 | TRBV7-2 | TGTGCCAGCAGGTGGGGGGGGTACAATGAGCAGTTCTTC | CASRWGGYNEQFF
TRBD1 | - | TRBJ2-7 | TRBV6-2/TRBV6-3 | TGTGCCAGCAACCGACAGGGGAGTTTGGGCGAGCAGTACTTC | CASNRQGSLGEQYF
TRBD2 | - | TRBJ2-3 | TRBV7-9 | TGTGCCAGCAGCCACAACACGGGACTAGCGGGACACAACACGCAGTATTTT | CASSHNTGLAGHNTQYF